This T cell receptor (beta chain) was obtained from a study of blood T cell repertoires in COVID-19. Background on the study: Both acute and convalescent COVID-19 samples were obtained from the United States, Italy and Spain. The analysed material was cDNA or gDNA that came from T cells, B-cell-depleted T cells, or PBMCs.

The sample holds one count of this clone. Authors' data handling: Amplifying reference gene primers gave estimates of nucleated cell counts. The repertoire was sequenced with immunoSEQ multiplex PCR; TCRdb's copy has only in-frame clones and lacks some. The V and J calls and clone size are taken from that table; D and trimming were inferred from the DNA. The sample shows around 160,000 clones, roughly 76% of them seen only once. The clonotype comes from a human donor with acute or convalescent COVID-19. The donor label of this sample is uncertain. The source material was peripheral blood.

In DNA form, the CDR3 reads TGTGCCAGCAGCTTGTCAGGGTTAAATTCACCCCTCCACTTT. Its protein product is CASSLSGLNSPLHF. The chain combines TRBV5-6 with TRBJ1-6; D possibly corresponds to TRBD1 (5 bases). V gave up 1 base and J gave up 7 bases, with 9 bases separating them. In germline, CDR1 is SGHDT, CDR2 YYEEEE. The CDR3 is 14 amino acids.